This paragraph reports one TCR beta chain. Its specificity is unknown. This sample also contains other DNA sequences that code for the same CDR3. Noted time point: neoterminal ileum biopsy at postoperative endoscopy, about 6 months after surgery. The CDR3 spans 14 residues. J lost 6 bases, V lost 2 bases, and 3 bases had no gene match. Germline V CDR1 and CDR2: MDHEN, SYDVKM. The data originate from a study of T cell repertoires in ileal Crohn's disease. Turning to the study itself: Patients had a median approximately 7.2-year disease duration, and approximately 36% were active smokers. Findings of the study overall: High-frequency clones were more common in sorted CD8 than CD4 cells.

The protocol was immunoSEQ multiplex PCR, while the TCRdb copy is restricted to in-frame clones and leaves out a portion. The repertoire holds under 12,000 clones, with more than 65% as singletons. The sequenced sample consisted of ileal tissue. The clonotype was recovered from an adult with Crohn's disease. The V and J genes are TRBV28 and TRBJ1-5, with TRBD1 matching 8 bases. CDR3 residues: CASSLQGATQPQHF. The CDR3 coding sequence is TGTGCCAGCAGTTTACAGGGGGCGACTCAGCCCCAGCATTTT.